The clone carrying this T cell receptor (beta chain) was detected a few times. Antigen: not known. Described time point: pre-sensitization, week 0. The treatment is: therapeutic diphenylcyclopropenone sensitization with weekly scalp DPC. This sample stems from a study of human T cells and chemical hapten exposure. Study-level information: Sensitization was performed using 2% DPC on a roughly 2 cm by roughly 2 cm upper inner arm skin site.

TCRdb re-called the RACE reads with MiXCR, one entry per CDR3 protein. This sample has 180,000 or so distinct CDR3 sequences, with almost 30% found just once. General study results and limits: Expanded TCR sets contained significantly more large CDR3 similarity clusters than controls.

The CDR3 runs to 14 residues. Germline loops: CDR1 SGHKS, CDR2 YYEKEE (reference sequence). V was clipped by 3 bases and J by 5 bases, with 11 bases between them. The sequencing here drew on whole blood, taken in connection with sensitization to the hapten diphenylcyclopropenone (DPC). The receptor was isolated from a woman aged 25 to 45 with alopecia areata. Some clones in this sample may be carry-over from other donors' samples. The chain has TRBV5-5 and TRBJ1-4, with TRBD1 as a possible D gene (5 bases). This CDR3 is CASSSGALNEKLFF. The CDR3 nucleotides are TGTGCCAGCAGCTCCGGGGCCCTAAATGAAAAACTGTTTTTT. Together with reference TRBV5-5 and TRBJ1-4, the CDR3 gives the full variable domain: DAGVTQSPTHLIKTRGQQVTLRCSPISGHKSVSWYQQVLGQGPQFIFQYYEKEERGRGNFPDRFSARQFPNYSSELNVNALLLGDSALYLCASSSGALNEKLFFGSGTQLSVL.